The sequence of this TCR beta chain was determined in a study of identical twins (dated by TCRdb to the mid-2010s). At the level of the whole study: To test whether fetal clonotypes persist, the study used deep sequencing on TCR alpha and beta repertoires from monozygotic twins, unrelated adults of various ages, and cord blood. Replicate twin experiments were performed at different times using different library preparation protocols to rule out contamination.

The CDR3 numbers 14 residues from cysteine through phenylalanine. Of all the DNA, just the CDR3 is kept, 42 bases in frame from base 1. Between the V and J ends, shortened by 7 bases and 6 bases respectively, the junction contains 13 bases. Sequences MNHNS (CDR1) and SASEGT (CDR2) are obtained from the germline V gene. Every donor was a healthy Caucasian. Three unrelated non-twin adults were additionally sequenced: a male aged 18 to 29, a male aged 50 to 59 and a female aged 50 to 59. Using Miltenyi CD45RO+ enrichment and human naive T-cell isolation kits, memory (CD45RO+) and naive T cells were isolated from PBMC. Receptors were amplified or captured by 5' RACE. The run used an Illumina HiSeq 2000. Template switching added a universal primer binding site, and the final cDNA carried a unique molecular identifier that allowed TCR cDNA molecules to be counted accurately. Specific primers in the conserved constant-segment region were used to synthesize first-strand cDNA for TCR alpha and beta chains. To control for contamination, each cDNA library was double barcoded with a SMART-Mk sample barcode plus Illumina barcodes. TruSeq adapter sequences and Illumina sample barcodes were added in two successive PCR steps. The Illumina HiSeq platform was used with custom primers to sequence TCR alpha and beta cDNA libraries. In the source study's methods: MiGEC processed the raw reads to extract unique molecular identifiers, while MiXCR was used to determine the CDR3 positions. Recombination models were inferred per individual with the repgenHMM and IGoR tools using an EM algorithm. Shared clonotypes were analyzed with the tcR package in R, and sharing was normalized by the product of cloneset sizes. To study raw recombination without the effects of thymic and clonal selection, out-of-frame nonproductive sequences were analyzed. Through fastp at Q25 and MiXCR, TCRdb rebuilt clones from the public reads, retaining in-frame beta chains. Entries are consolidated by CDR3 protein sequence, retaining the most common genes and DNA. Here the V and J calls rest on TCRdb's processing, not on the authors' analysis. For this sample the table gives 400,000 to 500,000 distinct CDR3 sequences, of which about 18% were detected only once. Jointly, the top ten make up 12% of the sample.

This clonotype was recorded a few times. This clone's antigen is unknown. Base-call qualities are not available, and no considerably larger clone is one nucleotide away. Overall study results and their limits: Compared with coincidental sharing between unrelated individuals, an excess of low generation-probability sequences was observed among out-of-frame TCR alpha sequences shared between twins. The excess sharing between twins in beta out-of-frame sequences was weaker because fewer shared sequences reduced the signal-to-noise ratio. Fewer insertions were carried by abundant cord blood beta clonotypes; a weaker similar trend was observed in young adult naive repertoires, while no such trend was observed in memory repertoires. Because the same donors could not be followed over many years, conclusions were based on cross-sectional statistical analysis. Invariant T cells such as MAIT and iNKT could partly confound zero-insertion analyses, though diverse VJ usage argued against this for most clonotypes. In monozygotic twins, out-of-frame TCR alpha sharing was systematically underestimated by recombination models, although the models agreed with sharing between unrelated individuals.

Recombination joined TRBV6-1 with TRBJ1-6; the D gene is perhaps TRBD1, from 6 matching bases. The receptor's source is a man in his forties or fifties in good health. Sequenced sample: naive T cells sorted from blood. The cell subset or site label on this specimen signifies: cells isolated with a human naive T-cell isolation kit. The sequenced DNA: TGTGCCAGCACCCGGGACAAATTTAATTCACCCCTCCACTTT. Its protein reads: CASTRDKFNSPLHF.